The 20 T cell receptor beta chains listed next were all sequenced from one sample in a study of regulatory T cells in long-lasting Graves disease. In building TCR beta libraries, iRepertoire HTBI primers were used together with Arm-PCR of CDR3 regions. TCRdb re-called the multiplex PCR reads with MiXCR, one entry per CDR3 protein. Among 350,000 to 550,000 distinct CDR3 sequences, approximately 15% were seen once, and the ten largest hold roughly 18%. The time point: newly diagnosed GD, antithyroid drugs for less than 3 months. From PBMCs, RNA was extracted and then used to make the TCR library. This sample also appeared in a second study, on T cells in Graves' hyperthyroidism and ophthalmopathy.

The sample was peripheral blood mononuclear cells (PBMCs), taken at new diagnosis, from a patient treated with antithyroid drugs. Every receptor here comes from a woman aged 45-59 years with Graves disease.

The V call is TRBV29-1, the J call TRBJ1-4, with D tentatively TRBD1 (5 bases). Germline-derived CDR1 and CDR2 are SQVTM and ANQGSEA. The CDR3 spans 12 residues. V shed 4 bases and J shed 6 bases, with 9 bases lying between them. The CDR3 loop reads CSVGLGDEKLFF. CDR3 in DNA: TGCAGCGTTGGGTTGGGGGATGAAAAACTGTTTTTT.

CDR3 bases: TGCGCCAGCGATGAGACAGGGAGCACGCCTTTGGAGCAGTACTTC. It translates to CASDETGSTPLEQYF. The chain joins TRBV10-1 to TRBJ2-7, with 7 bases fitting TRBD1. V shed 8 bases and J 7 bases; nucleotides not matched to a gene: 17. Germline assignment: CDR1 WNHNN and CDR2 SYGVQD (reference sequence). The CDR3 runs to 15 residues.

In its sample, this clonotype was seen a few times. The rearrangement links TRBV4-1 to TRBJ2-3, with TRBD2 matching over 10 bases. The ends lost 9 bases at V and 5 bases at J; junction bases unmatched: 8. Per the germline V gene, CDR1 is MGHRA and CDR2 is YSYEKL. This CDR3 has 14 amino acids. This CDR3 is CASRLAGEGDTQYF. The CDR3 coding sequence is TGCGCCAGTCGGCTAGCGGGAGAGGGAGATACGCAGTATTTT.

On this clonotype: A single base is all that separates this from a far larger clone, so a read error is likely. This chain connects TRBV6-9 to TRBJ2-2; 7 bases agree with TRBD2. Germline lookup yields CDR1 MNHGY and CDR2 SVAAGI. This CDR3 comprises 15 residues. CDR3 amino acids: CASSYGTGGTGGLFF. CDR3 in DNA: TGTGCCAGCAGTTACGGAACGGGAGGTACCGGGGGGCTGTTTTTT.

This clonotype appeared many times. CDR3 amino acids: CASSQGAYGEAFF. In nucleotides, the CDR3 is TGTGCCAGCAGCCAGGGGGCTTACGGTGAAGCTTTCTTT. The genes are TRBV12-3 or TRBV12-4 and TRBJ1-1; 8 bases agree with TRBD1. There are 13 residues in the CDR3. V dropped 6 bases and J dropped 7; count of bases not matched to a gene: 7.

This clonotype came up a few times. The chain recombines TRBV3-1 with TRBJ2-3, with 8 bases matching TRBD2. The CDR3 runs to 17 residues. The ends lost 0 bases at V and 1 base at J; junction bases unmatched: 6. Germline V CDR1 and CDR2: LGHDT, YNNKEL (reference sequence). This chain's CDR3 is CASSQDREGRRTDTQYF. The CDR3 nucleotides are TGTGCCAGCAGCCAAGACCGGGAGGGCCGACGCACAGATACGCAGTATTTT.

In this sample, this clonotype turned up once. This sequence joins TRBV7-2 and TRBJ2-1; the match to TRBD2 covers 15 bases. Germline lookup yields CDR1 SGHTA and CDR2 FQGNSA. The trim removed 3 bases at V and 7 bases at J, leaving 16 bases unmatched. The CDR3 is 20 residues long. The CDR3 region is CASSLGAGPGTSGRPNEQFF. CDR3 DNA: TGTGCCAGCAGCTTGGGTGCAGGGCCCGGGACTAGCGGGAGGCCGAATGAGCAGTTCTTC. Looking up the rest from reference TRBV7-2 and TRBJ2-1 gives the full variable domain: GAGVSQSPSNKVTEKGKDVELRCDPISGHTALYWYRQSLGQGLEFLIYFQGNSAPDKSGLPSDRFSAERTGGSVSTLTIQRTQQEDSAVYLCASSLGAGPGTSGRPNEQFFGPGTRLTVL.

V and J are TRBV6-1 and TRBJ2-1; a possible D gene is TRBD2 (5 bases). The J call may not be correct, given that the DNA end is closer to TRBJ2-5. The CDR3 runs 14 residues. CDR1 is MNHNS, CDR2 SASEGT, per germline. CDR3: CASKPTDFQETQYF. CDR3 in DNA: TGTGCCAGCAAACCCACGGACTTCCAAGAGACCCAGTACTTC.

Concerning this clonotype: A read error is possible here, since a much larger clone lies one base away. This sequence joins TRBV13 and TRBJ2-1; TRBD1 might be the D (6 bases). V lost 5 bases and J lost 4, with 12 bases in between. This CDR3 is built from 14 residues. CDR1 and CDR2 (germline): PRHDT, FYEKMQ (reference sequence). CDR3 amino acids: CASSTGHLYNEQFF. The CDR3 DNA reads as TGTGCCAGCAGCACGGGACACCTGTACAATGAGCAGTTCTTC.

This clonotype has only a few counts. The CDR3 is CASSLPQGADTQYF. The CDR3 nucleotides read TGTGCCAGCAGTTTGCCACAGGGGGCAGATACGCAGTATTTT. This chain links TRBV28 with TRBJ2-3; 8 bases are a match to TRBD1. V gave up 3 bases and J gave up 4 bases; unmatched junction bases: 3. There are 14 residues in the CDR3. In germline, CDR1 is MDHEN, CDR2 SYDVKM.

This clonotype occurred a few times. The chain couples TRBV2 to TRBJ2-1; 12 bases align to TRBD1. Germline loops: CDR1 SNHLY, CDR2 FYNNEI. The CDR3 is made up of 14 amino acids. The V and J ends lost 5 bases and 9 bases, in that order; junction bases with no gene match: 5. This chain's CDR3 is CASSSGQGAGEQFF. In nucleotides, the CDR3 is TGTGCCAGCAGTTCGGGACAGGGGGCTGGTGAGCAGTTCTTC. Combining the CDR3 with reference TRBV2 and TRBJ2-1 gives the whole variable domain EPEVTQTPSHQVTQMGQEVILRCVPISNHLYFYWYRQILGQKVEFLVSFYNNEISEKSEIFDDQFSVERPDGSNFTLKIRSTKLEDSAMYFCASSSGQGAGEQFFGPGTRLTVL.

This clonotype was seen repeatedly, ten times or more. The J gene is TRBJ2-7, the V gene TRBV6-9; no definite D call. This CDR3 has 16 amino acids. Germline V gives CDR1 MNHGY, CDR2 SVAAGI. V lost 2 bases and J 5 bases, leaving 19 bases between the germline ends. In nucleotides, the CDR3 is TGTGCCAGCAGTTATCCCGCGGCCCCTAGGTTCCACGAGCAGTACTTC. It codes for CASSYPAAPRFHEQYF.

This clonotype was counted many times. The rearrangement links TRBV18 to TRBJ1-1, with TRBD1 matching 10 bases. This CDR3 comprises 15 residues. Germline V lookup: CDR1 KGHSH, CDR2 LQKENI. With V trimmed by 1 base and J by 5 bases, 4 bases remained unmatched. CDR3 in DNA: TGTGCCAGCTCACCACTTGGGACAGGGGAAACTGAAGCTTTCTTT. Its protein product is CASSPLGTGETEAFF.

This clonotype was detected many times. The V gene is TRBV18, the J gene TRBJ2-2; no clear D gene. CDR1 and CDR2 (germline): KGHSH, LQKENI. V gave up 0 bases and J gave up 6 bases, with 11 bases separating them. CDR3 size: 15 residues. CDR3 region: CASSPPNEEPGELFF. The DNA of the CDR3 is TGTGCCAGCTCACCACCGAATGAGGAACCCGGGGAGCTGTTTTTT.

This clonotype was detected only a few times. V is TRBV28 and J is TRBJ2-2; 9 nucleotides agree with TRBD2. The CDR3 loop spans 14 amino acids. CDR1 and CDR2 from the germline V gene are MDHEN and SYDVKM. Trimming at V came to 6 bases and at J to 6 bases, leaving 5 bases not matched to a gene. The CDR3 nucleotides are TGTGCCAGCAGGGCGGGGGGGGTGCCCGGGGAGCTGTTTTTT. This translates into CASRAGGVPGELFF.

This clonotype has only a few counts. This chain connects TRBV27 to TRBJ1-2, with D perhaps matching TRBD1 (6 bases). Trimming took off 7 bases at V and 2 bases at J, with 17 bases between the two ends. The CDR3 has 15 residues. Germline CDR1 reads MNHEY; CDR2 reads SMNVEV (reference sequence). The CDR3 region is CASTPRTDSNYGYTF. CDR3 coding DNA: TGTGCCAGCACCCCTAGGACGGACAGCAACTATGGCTACACCTTC.

CDR3 in amino acids: CSARHQGGWNSPLHF. CDR3 bases: TGCAGTGCTCGCCACCAAGGGGGCTGGAATTCACCCCTCCACTTT. This sequence joins TRBV20-1 and TRBJ1-6, with TRBD1 identical over 7 bases. The ends lost 5 bases at V and 7 bases at J; junction bases unmatched: 11. Germline values: CDR1 DFQATT, CDR2 SNEGSKA (reference sequence). This CDR3 is 15 amino acids long.

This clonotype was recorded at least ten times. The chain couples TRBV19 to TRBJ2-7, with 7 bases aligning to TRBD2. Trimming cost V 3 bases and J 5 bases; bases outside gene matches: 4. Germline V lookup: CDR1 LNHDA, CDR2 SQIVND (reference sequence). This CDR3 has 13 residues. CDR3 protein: CASSIFAGDEQYF. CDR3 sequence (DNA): TGTGCCAGTAGTATTTTTGCGGGAGACGAGCAGTACTTC. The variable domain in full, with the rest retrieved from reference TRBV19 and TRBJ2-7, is DGGITQSPKYLFRKEGQNVTLSCEQNLNHDAMYWYRQDPGQGLRLIYYSQIVNDFQKGDIAEGYSVSREKKESFPLTVTSAQKNPTAFYLCASSIFAGDEQYFGPGTRLTVT.

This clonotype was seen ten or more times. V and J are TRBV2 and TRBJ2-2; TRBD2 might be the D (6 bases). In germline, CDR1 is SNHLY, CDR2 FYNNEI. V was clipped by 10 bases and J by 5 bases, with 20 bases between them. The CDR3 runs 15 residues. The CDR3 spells CATEKTSAGTGELFF. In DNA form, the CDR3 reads TGTGCCACCGAGAAGACATCCGCGGGAACCGGGGAGCTGTTTTTT.

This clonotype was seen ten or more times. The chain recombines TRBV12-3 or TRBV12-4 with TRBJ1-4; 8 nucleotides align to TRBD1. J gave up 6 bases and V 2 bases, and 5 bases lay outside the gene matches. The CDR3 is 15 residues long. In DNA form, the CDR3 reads TGTGCCAGCAGTTTAATCGGACAGGGCCATGAAAAACTGTTTTTT. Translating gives CASSLIGQGHEKLFF.